The 31 T cell receptor beta chains given below trace back to one sample, sequenced in a study of shared clonotypes between healthy human individuals. Libraries were prepared by immunoSEQ multiplex PCR; TCRdb keeps only in-frame clonotypes and omits some of them. In the table there are approximately 980,000 clones, less than 85% of which are singletons. Sequencing was done on a sample of memory CD4+ T cells sorted from blood. Subset: CD45RA-negative fraction. The receptor source for this set is a man in his late teens or twenties in good health.

This chain connects TRBV19 to TRBJ2-1, with D perhaps matching TRBD1 (6 bases). This CDR3 contains 15 residues. The germline V gene encodes CDR1 LNHDA and CDR2 SQIVND (reference sequence). V lost 2 bases, J lost 1 base, and 9 bases lay in between. The CDR3 loop is CASSISTGSYNEQFF. The CDR3 DNA follows: TGTGCCAGTAGTATATCCACAGGGTCCTACAATGAGCAGTTCTTC.

The chain joins TRBV5-1 to TRBJ2-2; 12 bases are shared with TRBD1. Germline CDR1 reads SGHRS; CDR2 reads YFSETQ. V gave up 4 bases and J gave up 7 bases; unmatched junction bases: 5. This CDR3 is 15 amino acids long. CDR3: CASSQGQGANGELFF. The CDR3 region has the DNA TGCGCCAGCAGCCAGGGACAGGGGGCTAACGGGGAGCTGTTTTTT.

The CDR3 protein is CASSLKAGGLPSYEQYF. The CDR3 nucleotides are TGTGCCAGCAGTTTAAAAGCGGGGGGCTTACCCTCCTACGAGCAGTACTTC. The gene calls are TRBV27 and TRBJ2-7, with 9 bases lining up with TRBD2. The trim removed 2 bases at V and 0 bases at J, leaving 8 bases unmatched. The germline V gene has CDR1 MNHEY and CDR2 SMNVEV (reference sequence). CDR3 length: 17 amino acids.

This clone was seen only a few times. The genes are TRBV19 and TRBJ2-6; tentatively, D is TRBD1 (5 bases). Per germline, CDR1 LNHDA and CDR2 SQIVND (reference sequence). This CDR3 contains 15 residues. V dropped 2 bases and J dropped 2 bases, with 7 bases sitting between them. DNA for the CDR3: TGTGCCAGTAGTATACAGGGAACTGGGGCCAACGTCCTGACTTTC. It is translated as CASSIQGTGANVLTF.

V and J are TRBV2 and TRBJ2-7; D is possibly TRBD2 (6 bases). Trimming shortened V by 8 bases and J by 0 bases, and 11 bases separated the two germline ends. Germline-derived CDR1 and CDR2 are SNHLY and FYNNEI. The length of the CDR3 is 13 residues. The CDR3 loop is CASRRDVSYEQYF. DNA of the CDR3: TGTGCCAGCCGGAGGGACGTCTCCTACGAGCAGTACTTC.

The gene calls are TRBV25-1 and TRBJ2-3; perhaps D is TRBD1 or TRBD2 (5 bases each). This CDR3 contains 15 residues. Germline loops: CDR1 MGHDK, CDR2 SYGVNS. Trimming removed 1 base from V and 1 base from J, with 9 bases in between. CDR3 DNA sequence: TGTGCCAGCAGTGAATTCCTGGGGGGCACAGATACGCAGTATTTT. It codes for CASSEFLGGTDTQYF.

This chain uses TRBV19 with TRBJ2-5, with D possibly being TRBD2 (5 bases). The germline CDR1 and CDR2 sequences are LNHDA and SQIVND (reference sequence). The CDR3 loop spans 15 amino acids. V gave up 6 bases and J gave up 5 bases, with 19 bases separating them. CDR3 coding DNA: TGTGCCAGTAGGCCGGGATTTGGGCTCCAGGAGACCCAGTACTTC. Encoded protein: CASRPGFGLQETQYF.

The genes are TRBV4-1 and TRBJ1-5, with D possibly TRBD1 on 6 matching bases. CDR1 and CDR2 from the germline V gene are MGHRA and YSYEKL. The V gene lost 1 base and the J gene lost 3 bases, with 10 bases spanning the gap. CDR3 size: 15 residues. The CDR3 loop is CASSQAWTDNQPQHF. CDR3 DNA: TGCGCCAGCAGCCAAGCTTGGACAGACAATCAGCCCCAGCATTTT.

The chain uses TRBV5-1 and TRBJ2-3; TRBD1 matches at 8 bases. The CDR3 is made up of 14 amino acids. V lost 3 bases and J lost 3; bases outside the gene matches: 3. The germline V gene encodes CDR1 SGHRS and CDR2 YFSETQ. CDR3 in amino acids: CASSSTGGTDTQYF. DNA of the CDR3: TGCGCCAGCAGCTCCACAGGGGGGACAGATACGCAGTATTTT.

The chain employs TRBV4-3 and TRBJ2-3; a weak D match, TRBD2 (5 bases). V lost 0 bases to trimming and J lost 0 bases, with 10 bases between them. The CDR3 spans 16 residues. Germline CDR1 is LGHNA and CDR2 is YSLEER. The CDR3 here is CASSQDRTGSTDTQYF. CDR3 bases: TGCGCCAGCAGCCAAGATAGAACGGGGAGCACAGATACGCAGTATTTT.

The chain recombines TRBV6-1 with TRBJ1-5; 10 nucleotides align to TRBD1. This CDR3 is built from 15 residues. V gave up 8 bases and J gave up 6 bases; unmatched junction bases: 10. CDR1 is MNHNS and CDR2 is SASEGT in the germline V gene. The CDR3 sequence is CASLKRDRGGQPQHF. The DNA for the CDR3 is TGTGCCAGCCTGAAACGGGACAGGGGCGGTCAGCCCCAGCATTTT.

The chain links TRBV15 to TRBJ2-7; possible D gene TRBD1, 6 bases. Per the germline V gene, CDR1 is LNHNV and CDR2 is YYDKDF (reference sequence). Trimming left V 8 bases short and J 6 bases short, with 17 bases between. The CDR3 is 13 residues long. CDR3 protein: CATSSVQGFEQYF. CDR3 bases: TGTGCCACCTCAAGCGTACAGGGTTTCGAGCAGTACTTC.

The sample holds a few counts of this clone. V is TRBV28 and J is TRBJ2-5; 8 positions match TRBD2. The germline V gene has CDR1 MDHEN and CDR2 SYDVKM. The CDR3 has 15 amino acids. V was clipped by 9 bases and J by 5 bases; unmatched bases: 14. The CDR3 DNA reads as TGTGCCAGGACCTGGAGGGTAGCGGGGAGGGAGACCCAGTACTTC. The encoded protein is CARTWRVAGRETQYF.

This chain joins TRBV4-2 and TRBJ1-1; D gene unclear. The CDR3 has 14 residues. Between the trimmed V and J ends, which lost 0 bases and 5 bases, there was a span of 10 bases. CDR1 is LGHNA, CDR2 YNFKEQ, per germline. The CDR3, as DNA: TGTGCCAGCAGCCAAGATCGGTCAGGTACTGAAGCTTTCTTT. The encoded protein is CASSQDRSGTEAFF.

This clone has just a few counts. The V gene is TRBV5-1, the J gene TRBJ1-6; a possible D gene is TRBD1 (5 bases). There are 14 residues in the CDR3. V lost 2 bases to trimming and J lost 8 bases, with 11 bases between them. Germline V lookup: CDR1 SGHRS, CDR2 YFSETQ. Here the CDR3 DNA reads TGCGCCAGCAGCTTATCACAGGTTGATTCACCCCTCCACTTT. This translates into CASSLSQVDSPLHF.

This chain connects TRBV7-2 to TRBJ1-6; no firm D call. The CDR3 is 14 amino acids. Germline CDR1 and CDR2: SGHTA and FQGNSA. V lost 1 base and J lost 6, with 7 bases in between. CDR3 DNA sequence: TGTGCCAGCAGCTTAGTACGGAGTAATTCACCCCTCCACTTT. Its translation is CASSLVRSNSPLHF. Based on the CDR3 plus reference TRBV7-2 and TRBJ1-6, the full variable domain is GAGVSQSPSNKVTEKGKDVELRCDPISGHTALYWYRQSLGQGLEFLIYFQGNSAPDKSGLPSDRFSAERTGGSVSTLTIQRTQQEDSAVYLCASSLVRSNSPLHFGNGTRLTVT.

V usage is TRBV2 and J usage is TRBJ2-2, with a possible D match to TRBD2 (6 bases). The V gene lost 4 bases and the J gene lost 4 bases, with 10 bases spanning the gap. Germline CDR1 and CDR2: SNHLY and FYNNEI. The CDR3 has 14 amino acids. The CDR3 region has the DNA TGTGCCAGCAGTGGTCAGGGAGGCACCGGGGAGCTGTTTTTT. Translation gives CASSGQGGTGELFF.

The V call is TRBV7-2, the J call TRBJ1-5; D ambiguous. The CDR3 is 14 residues long. Trimming took off 7 bases at V and 5 bases at J, with 15 bases between the two ends. Germline CDR1 reads SGHTA; CDR2 reads FQGNSA. In nucleotides, the CDR3 is TGTGCCAGCACCCCCGACTCGGGAGATCAGCCCCAGCATTTT. Translation: CASTPDSGDQPQHF.

CDR3 sequence (DNA): TGTGCCAGCAGTTTATACGGGAGGGATTCACCCCTCCACTTT. It translates to CASSLYGRDSPLHF. The chain couples TRBV27 to TRBJ1-6; D gene uncertain. CDR3 length equals 14 residues. The germline V and J ends were trimmed by 1 base and 8 bases, with 9 bases remaining between them. CDR1 is MNHEY, CDR2 SMNVEV, per germline (reference sequence).

The chain links TRBV30 to TRBJ1-2; 8 bases fit TRBD1. V trimming: 4 bases; J trimming: 6 bases; junction bases outside the gene matches: 7. The CDR3 is made up of 13 amino acids. The germline gives CDR1 GTSNPN, CDR2 SVGIG (reference sequence). The CDR3 spells CAWNRQGADGYTF. CDR3 DNA sequence: TGTGCCTGGAACCGCCAGGGGGCCGATGGCTACACCTTC. Full variable domain (outside the CDR3, taken from reference TRBV30 and TRBJ1-2): SQTIHQWPATLVQPVGSPLSLECTVEGTSNPNLYWYRQAAGRGLQLLFYSVGIGQISSEVPQNLSASRPQDRQFILSSKKLLLSDSGFYLCAWNRQGADGYTFGSGTRLTVV.

V usage is TRBV27 and J usage is TRBJ2-5; D is possibly TRBD1 (5 bases). Deletions cut 0 bases from V and 5 bases from J, with 13 bases between. The CDR3 runs 15 residues. Germline-derived CDR1 and CDR2 are MNHEY and SMNVEV (reference sequence). Here the CDR3 reads CASSLSGRAGETQYF. CDR3 DNA: TGTGCCAGCAGTTTATCGGGCAGGGCCGGGGAGACCCAGTACTTC.

The chain has TRBV6-6 and TRBJ1-2, with D unresolved. Germline V gene lookup returns CDR1 MNHNY and CDR2 SVGAGI (reference sequence). This CDR3 spans 14 amino acids. Trimming pared 2 bases from V and 6 bases from J, leaving 13 bases between. The CDR3 region is CASSYDRATDGYTF. CDR3 sequence (DNA): TGTGCCAGCAGTTACGATCGGGCTACGGATGGCTACACCTTC.

DNA of the CDR3: TGTGCCAGCTCTGGGACAGGGGTAATAAATGAGCAGTTCTTC. It specifies CASSGTGVINEQFF. V gene TRBV18 combines with J gene TRBJ2-1; TRBD1 matches 10 bases. CDR1 and CDR2 (germline): KGHSH, LQKENI. Trimming at V came to 6 bases and at J to 7 bases, leaving 6 bases not matched to a gene. The CDR3 spans 14 residues.

The J gene is TRBJ1-6, the V gene TRBV5-6, with 7 bases aligning to TRBD1. This CDR3 spans 16 amino acids. Germline V CDR1 and CDR2: SGHDT, YYEEEE. Germline trimming cut 4 bases from V and 5 bases from J; bases unmatched to any gene: 9. The CDR3: CASSVTGPVDNSPLHF. CDR3 bases: TGTGCCAGCAGCGTGACAGGGCCGGTAGATAATTCACCCCTCCACTTT. Using reference TRBV5-6 and TRBJ1-6 for the parts outside the CDR3, the full variable domain is DAGVTQSPTHLIKTRGQQVTLRCSPKSGHDTVSWYQQALGQGPQFIFQYYEEEERQRGNFPDRFSGHQFPNYSSELNVNALLLGDSALYLCASSVTGPVDNSPLHFGNGTRLTVT.

V gene TRBV7-6 combines with J gene TRBJ2-2, with D hard to call. Trimming removed 2 bases from V and 3 bases from J, with 7 bases in between. The CDR3 is made up of 14 amino acids. The germline V gene encodes CDR1 SGHVS and CDR2 FNYEAQ. CDR3 sequence: CASSLLRYTGELFF. Written as DNA, the CDR3 is TGTGCCAGCAGCTTATTGCGGTACACCGGGGAGCTGTTTTTT.

The rearrangement joins TRBV6-5 to TRBJ1-4; D remains ambiguous. Germline CDR1 reads MNHEY; CDR2 reads SVGAGI. The CDR3 runs to 16 residues. V was trimmed by 0 bases and J by 8 bases, leaving 16 bases between them. CDR3 bases: TGTGCCAGCAGTTACTCCCCCAACCCTCCTCGGGAAAAACTGTTTTTT. Its translation: CASSYSPNPPREKLFF.

This sequence joins TRBV27 and TRBJ2-5; 7 bases map to TRBD2. CDR3 length equals 16 residues. Germline assignment: CDR1 MNHEY and CDR2 SMNVEV (reference sequence). Trimming removed 2 bases from V and 4 bases from J; junction bases left unmatched: 10. CDR3 bases: TGTGCCAGCAGTTTACGCCCAACGGGGGGTATAGAGACCCAGTACTTC. Its translation: CASSLRPTGGIETQYF.

The rearrangement links TRBV5-8 to TRBJ1-4; a weak D match, TRBD1 (6 bases). Trimming removed 3 bases at V and 8 bases at J, with 14 bases between. CDR1 and CDR2 (germline): SGHTS, YDEGEE. The CDR3 is made up of 14 amino acids. The CDR3 spells CASSSLTGDEKLFF. Written as DNA, the CDR3 is TGTGCCAGCAGCTCGTTGACAGGTGACGAAAAACTGTTTTTT.

Concerning this clone itself: The identical CDR3 is also encoded by other nucleotide sequences in the sample. This chain links TRBV18 with TRBJ2-1; 14 positions agree with TRBD2. From germline, CDR1 is KGHSH and CDR2 LQKENI. The CDR3 sequence is 15 residues long. V lost 3 bases and J lost 5; bases outside the gene matches: 0. The CDR3 here is CASSPGLAGDNEQFF. CDR3 nucleotide sequence: TGTGCCAGCTCACCGGGACTAGCGGGAGACAATGAGCAGTTCTTC.

About this clone itself: Other DNA sequences in the same sample also yield this CDR3. The chain couples TRBV6-5 to TRBJ1-2, with D maybe TRBD1 (5 bases). The germline gives CDR1 MNHEY, CDR2 SVGAGI. This CDR3 has 11 amino acids. The V gene lost 5 bases and the J gene lost 5 bases, with 6 bases spanning the gap. In DNA form, the CDR3 reads TGTGCCAGCAGTGCAGGGTATGGCTACACCTTC. Residues: CASSAGYGYTF.

The V call is TRBV25-1, the J call TRBJ2-1; TRBD1 aligns across 9 bases. CDR1 is MGHDK and CDR2 is SYGVNS in the germline V gene. This CDR3 has 16 residues. V shed 3 bases, J shed 2 bases, and the junction held 5 bases outside the gene matches. CDR3 amino acids: CASSDPRTGAYNEQFF. CDR3 coding DNA: TGTGCCAGCAGTGATCCTCGGACAGGGGCCTACAATGAGCAGTTCTTC.